Listed below are T cell receptor beta chains from one sample, sequenced in a study of tumor-infiltrating lymphocytes in oesophageal squamous cell carcinoma. TCRdb reprocessed the PCR reads via MiXCR and lists one record per CDR3 protein. Of some 15,000 distinct CDR3 sequences listed, 52% are singletons. The sequenced sample was esophageal tumor tissue. The source is a female donor with esophageal squamous cell carcinoma. Both conserved end residues are part of each CDR3. The D gene is left open where the match is weak. For some rows the clone size is stated as once, few or many, or as a class when expanded; others skip it.

J gene,CDR3 length,D gene,V gene,clone size,CDR3 protein,CDR3 DNA
TRBJ1-3,15,-,TRBV28,-,CASSTRAASGNTIYF,TGTGCCAGCAGTACAAGGGCAGCCTCTGGAAACACCATATATTTT
TRBJ2-1,19,TRBD2,TRBV11-1,many,CASSLGAGSGGLLDNEQFF,TGTGCCAGCAGCTTAGGCGCAGGGAGCGGGGGGCTGCTCGACAATGAGCAGTTCTTC
TRBJ2-1,13,-,TRBV7-8,few,CASSPGTDNEQFF,TGTGCCAGCAGCCCCGGGACGGACAATGAGCAGTTCTTC
TRBJ2-3,15,TRBD2,TRBV7-3,few,CASSRLAGYTDTQYF,TGTGCCAGCAGCCGGCTAGCGGGCTACACAGATACGCAGTATTTT
TRBJ2-5,11,-,TRBV7-9,-,CACGLQETQYF,TGTGCCTGTGGGCTCCAAGAGACCCAGTACTTC
TRBJ2-5,16,-,TRBV7-2,few,CASSLGGGGAGETQYF,TGTGCCAGCAGCTTAGGTGGTGGGGGGGCGGGGGAGACCCAGTACTTC
TRBJ2-3,14,TRBD1,TRBV11-2,-,CASSLGQGRTAQYF,TGTGCCAGCAGCTTAGGACAGGGGAGGACTGCGCAGTATTTT
TRBJ1-4,16,-,TRBV20-1,-,CSARDRTVATNEKLFF,TGCAGTGCTAGAGACCGGACAGTTGCAACTAATGAAAAACTGTTTTTT
TRBJ2-3,18,TRBD2,TRBV18,-,CASSLQGVLAGGSTPLNF,TGTGCCAGCTCACTCCAGGGGGTACTAGCGGGGGGGAGTACCCCCCTGAATTTT
TRBJ2-1,15,-,TRBV6-1,once,CASSYDQYSRNEQFF,TGTGCCAGCAGTTACGACCAGTATAGCAGAAATGAGCAGTTCTTC
TRBJ2-7,12,-,TRBV7-6,-,CASSSGRNEQYF,TGTGCCAGCAGCTCGGGTCGGAACGAGCAGTACTTC
TRBJ2-5,13,TRBD1,TRBV29-1,-,CSVRTGGLETQYF,TGCAGCGTGCGGACAGGGGGCTTGGAGACCCAGTACTTC
TRBJ2-6,16,-,TRBV3-1,-,CASSPSAASGANVLTF,TGTGCCAGCAGCCCTTCAGCGGCCTCTGGGGCCAACGTCCTGACTTTC
TRBJ2-1,16,-,TRBV11-1,few,CASSLGSYSSYNEQFF,TGTGCCAGCAGTTTAGGGAGCTACAGCTCCTACAATGAGCAGTTCTTC
TRBJ1-1,13,-,TRBV7-2,-,CASSFQVNTEAFF,TGTGCCAGCAGCTTTCAGGTGAACACTGAAGCTTTCTTT
TRBJ2-5,15,TRBD1,TRBV5-1,-,CASSLGTGMGDEQYF,TGCGCCAGCAGCTTGGGGACAGGTATGGGCGATGAGCAGTACTTC
TRBJ1-1,13,-,TRBV11-2,-,CASSLDQGTEAFF,TGTGCCAGCAGCTTAGATCAGGGGACTGAAGCTTTCTTT
TRBJ1-2,14,-,TRBV6-2/TRBV6-3,-,CASRFGGVAYGYTF,TGTGCCAGCAGATTTGGGGGGGTGGCCTATGGCTACACCTTC
TRBJ1-2,15,TRBD1,TRBV7-8,many,CASSLDGQGAGGYTF,TGTGCCAGCAGCTTAGACGGACAGGGGGCAGGTGGCTACACCTTC
TRBJ1-2,13,TRBD1,TRBV27,many,CASSSHRGSGYTF,TGTGCCAGCAGCAGCCACAGGGGCTCTGGCTACACCTTC
TRBJ2-7,16,-,TRBV6-1,medium-sized,CASSEGWGGSSYEQYF,TGTGCCAGCAGTGAAGGTTGGGGGGGCTCCTCCTACGAGCAGTACTTC
TRBJ2-6,17,-,TRBV7-8,few,CASSIRQWPAGANVLTF,TGTGCCAGCAGTATCAGACAGTGGCCAGCAGGGGCCAACGTCCTGACTTTC
TRBJ1-1,15,-,TRBV6-8,-,CASSPGRHGIWSVFF,TGTGCCAGCAGTCCCGGACGTCATGGTATCTGGTCGGTGTTTTTT
TRBJ2-1,13,TRBD1,TRBV7-6,many,CASSFDRDNEQFF,TGTGCCAGCAGCTTCGACAGGGACAATGAGCAGTTCTTC
TRBJ2-5,15,-,TRBV7-2,-,CASSLGRVGRETQYF,TGTGCCAGCAGCTTAGGGAGGGTAGGACGGGAGACCCAGTACTTC
TRBJ2-1,13,TRBD2,TRBV12-3/TRBV12-4,medium-sized,CASRPGTSVEQFF,TGTGCCAGCAGGCCCGGGACTAGCGTTGAGCAGTTCTTC
TRBJ2-1,14,TRBD1,TRBV7-2,-,CASRPGTGADEQFF,TGTGCCAGCAGACCCGGGACAGGGGCCGATGAGCAGTTCTTC
TRBJ2-5,15,TRBD1,TRBV9,-,CASSQRSDRGETQYF,TGTGCCAGCAGCCAACGGTCTGACAGGGGAGAGACCCAGTACTTC
TRBJ2-5,13,-,TRBV2,many,CASNRHKQETQYF,TGTGCCAGCAATAGACACAAACAAGAGACCCAGTACTTC
TRBJ2-2,14,TRBD2,TRBV7-7,-,CASSPGGRTGELFF,TGTGCTAGCAGCCCCGGGGGGAGGACCGGGGAGCTGTTTTTT
TRBJ2-3,23,-,TRBV28,-,CASREASGVNEQFFGPGTDTQYF,-
TRBJ2-5,15,TRBD2,TRBV11-2,-,CASSLGTSGKETQYF,TGTGCCAGCAGCTTAGGGACTAGCGGGAAAGAGACCCAGTACTTC
TRBJ1-1,13,-,TRBV7-9,-,CASSVKVDTEAFF,TGTGCCAGCAGCGTGAAAGTCGACACTGAAGCTTTCTTT
TRBJ2-3,15,TRBD2,TRBV28,-,CASSFWGGGTDTQYF,TGTGCCAGCAGTTTTTGGGGGGGGGGCACAGATACGCAGTATTTT
TRBJ1-5,14,-,TRBV27,-,CASSLRAAREPQHF,TGTGCCAGCAGTTTACGGGCGGCAAGGGAGCCCCAGCATTTT
TRBJ2-1,14,TRBD2,TRBV7-4,-,CASSSTSGYNEQFF,TGTGCCAGCAGCTCGACTAGCGGGTACAATGAGCAGTTCTTC
TRBJ2-5,17,TRBD2,TRBV7-2,few,CASSLAWRLAGQETQYF,TGTGCCAGCAGCTTAGCGTGGAGACTAGCGGGTCAAGAGACCCAGTACTTC
TRBJ2-2,15,-,TRBV11-2,-,CASSSRDLNTGELFF,TGTGCCAGCAGCTCCCGGGACTTGAACACCGGGGAGCTGTTTTTT
TRBJ1-1,14,-,TRBV5-5,many,CASSKTQMNTEAFF,TGTGCCAGCAGCAAAACACAGATGAACACTGAAGCTTTCTTT
TRBJ2-5,15,-,TRBV7-2,-,CASSLVPGSDSPLHF,TGTGCCAGCAGCTTAGTTCCAGGGAGTGATTCACCCCTCCACTTC
TRBJ2-5,13,-,TRBV6-8,-,CASRARARGPQYF,TGTGCCAGCCGGGCGAGGGCAAGAGGCCCCCAGTACTTC
TRBJ2-1,15,TRBD2,TRBV7-2,-,CASSSNSGRINEQFF,TGTGCCAGCAGCTCTAATAGCGGGAGGATCAATGAGCAGTTCTTC
TRBJ1-5,11,-,TRBV6-5,-,CASSEFQPQHF,TGTGCCAGCAGTGAGTTTCAGCCCCAGCATTTT
TRBJ1-2,17,TRBD1,TRBV18,-,CASSPKDRGSHNYGYTF,TGTGCCAGCTCACCAAAGGACAGGGGGTCCCATAACTATGGCTACACCTTC
TRBJ1-5,14,-,TRBV6-6,few,CASIVGLYNQPQHF,TGTGCCAGCATAGTCGGGCTTTACAATCAGCCCCAGCATTTT
TRBJ2-4,14,-,TRBV6-1,medium-sized,CASSLTSLEDIQYF,TGTGCCAGCAGCCTGACGTCCCTTGAGGACATTCAGTACTTC
TRBJ2-3,14,-,TRBV12-3/TRBV12-4,few,CASTGSSDRETQYF,TGTGCCAGCACAGGGTCCTCAGATCGAGAGACCCAGTATTTT
TRBJ2-1,16,TRBD1,TRBV7-8,-,CASSLETGTAYNEQFF,TGTGCCAGCAGCTTAGAAACCGGGACAGCCTACAATGAGCAGTTCTTC
TRBJ2-1,13,-,TRBV7-2,few,CASSLAGVGEQFF,TGTGCCAGCAGCTTAGCGGGGGTGGGTGAGCAGTTCTTC
TRBJ2-2,16,TRBD1,TRBV12-3/TRBV12-4,-,CASSPSRQGFIGELFF,TGTGCCAGCAGTCCCAGTCGACAGGGGTTTATCGGGGAGCTGTTTTTT
TRBJ2-1,15,-,TRBV6-5,-,CASSLKTSGIYEQFF,TGTGCCAGCAGTCTGAAGACGTCGGGTATCTACGAGCAGTTCTTC
TRBJ2-2,14,-,TRBV7-2,-,CASSLATATGELFF,TGTGCCAGCAGTCTCGCGACTGCCACCGGGGAGCTGTTTTTT
TRBJ2-7,15,-,TRBV7-8,few,CASTIRQGPTYEQYF,TGTGCCAGCACCATTCGGCAGGGTCCCACCTACGAGCAGTACTTC
TRBJ2-7,13,TRBD1,TRBV28,many,CAHGQESPYEQYF,TGTGCCCATGGACAGGAGAGTCCCTACGAGCAGTACTTC
TRBJ2-3,14,TRBD1,TRBV11-3,few,CASSLGTGPDTQYF,TGTGCCAGCAGCTTGGGGACAGGGCCAGATACGCAGTATTTT